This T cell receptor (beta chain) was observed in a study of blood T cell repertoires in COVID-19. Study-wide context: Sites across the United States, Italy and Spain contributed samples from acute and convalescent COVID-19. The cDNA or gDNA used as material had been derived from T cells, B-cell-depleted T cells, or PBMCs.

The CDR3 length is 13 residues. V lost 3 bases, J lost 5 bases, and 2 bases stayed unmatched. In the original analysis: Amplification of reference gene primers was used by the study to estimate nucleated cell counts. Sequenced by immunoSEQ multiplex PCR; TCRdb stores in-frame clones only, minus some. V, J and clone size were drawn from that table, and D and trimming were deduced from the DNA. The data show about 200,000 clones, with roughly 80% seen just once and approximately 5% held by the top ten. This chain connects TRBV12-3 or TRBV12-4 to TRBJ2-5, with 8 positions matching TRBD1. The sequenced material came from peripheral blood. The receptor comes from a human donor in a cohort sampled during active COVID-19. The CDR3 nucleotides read TGTGCCAGCAGTTTCAACAGGGGGGAGACCCAGTACTTC. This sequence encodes CASSFNRGETQYF.